Shown below are 27 T cell receptor beta chains from a single sample sequenced in a study of monozygotic twins with inflammatory bowel disease. TCRdb reworked the 5' RACE reads into one entry per CDR3 protein, no DNA. The listing contains 200,000 to 250,000 distinct CDR3 sequences. Sequenced input: blood. The receptors shown here come from a human donor with ulcerative colitis or Crohn's disease, or a healthy co-twin of an affected twin (not recorded which).

The chain couples TRBV9 to TRBJ2-1; no DNA is available, so the TRBD1 call from TCRdb remains unchecked. The CDR3 covers 15 residues. CDR1 and CDR2 from the germline V gene are SGDLS and YYNGEE. The CDR3 reads CASTPGENSYNEQFF. The whole variable domain, remainder taken from reference TRBV9 and TRBJ2-1, is DSGVTQTPKHLITATGQRVTLRCSPRSGDLSVYWYQQSLDQGLQFLIQYYNGEERAKGNILERFSAQQFPDLHSELNLSSLELGDSALYFCASTPGENSYNEQFFGPGTRLTVL.

This chain links TRBV5-5 with TRBJ1-6. Germline V CDR1 and CDR2: SGHKS, YYEKEE (reference sequence). The length of the CDR3 is 14 residues. The CDR3 spells CASSQDILSSPLYF.

The rearrangement joins TRBV6-1 to TRBJ2-2; no DNA is available, so the TRBD1 call from TCRdb remains unchecked. The germline V gene has CDR1 MNHNS and CDR2 SASEGT. The CDR3 totals 14 residues. The CDR3 protein is CATTGQGKHGELFF.

The chain combines TRBV18 with TRBJ2-5. CDR3 length: 15 amino acids. Germline values: CDR1 KGHSH, CDR2 LQKENI. CDR3 sequence: CASSPRGGDQETQYF.

The chain has TRBV11-2 and TRBJ2-1; TCRdb selects TRBD1, and the lack of DNA leaves this call unchecked. The CDR3 length is 19 residues. Germline CDR1 and CDR2: SGHAT and FQNNGV. CDR3 in amino acids: CASSLYFIEQGAVRNEQFF.

The chain carries TRBV6-5 and TRBJ2-1; TCRdb gives TRBD2 as the D gene, but with no DNA this cannot be confirmed. Germline-derived CDR1 and CDR2 are MNHEY and SVGAGI. The CDR3 is 16 amino acids. CDR3 residues: CASSYTSGGARNEQFF.

The rearrangement uses TRBV7-9 and TRBJ2-3; TCRdb reports TRBD1, a call that lacks DNA to check it against. Germline V lookup: CDR1 SEHNR, CDR2 FQNEAQ (reference sequence). CDR3 size: 15 residues. This CDR3 is CASSPSGSSTDTQYF.

This chain links TRBV20-1 with TRBJ1-5. Germline V gene sequence: CDR1 DFQATT, CDR2 SNEGSKA (reference sequence). This CDR3 has 13 residues. Here the CDR3 reads CSARDSQTEPQHF.

This rearrangement joins TRBV3-1 to TRBJ2-1; TCRdb indicates TRBD2, and absent DNA this call remains unverified. Germline V gene sequence: CDR1 LGHDT, CDR2 YNNKEL (reference sequence). The CDR3 spans 17 residues. CDR3 sequence: CASSQWRRLGGVDEQFF.

The V gene is TRBV5-1, the J gene TRBJ2-1; TCRdb's assignment of TRBD2 cannot be checked, as there is no DNA. Per germline, CDR1 SGHRS and CDR2 YFSETQ. There are 16 residues in the CDR3. This CDR3 is CASSLLAGGGTNEQFF.

The CDR3 sequence: CASRAGAGEKLFF. This chain uses TRBV18 with TRBJ1-4; no DNA is available, so the TRBD1 call from TCRdb remains unchecked. The germline V gene encodes CDR1 KGHSH and CDR2 LQKENI. The length of the CDR3 is 13 residues.

The genes are TRBV3-1 and TRBJ2-5; as DNA is missing, the TRBD1 call by TCRdb cannot be tested. The CDR3 runs 13 residues. Per the germline V gene, CDR1 is LGHDT and CDR2 is YNNKEL (reference sequence). The CDR3 reads CASSQGDRQTQYF.

The chain is built from TRBV20-1 and TRBJ2-3; TCRdb's D call of TRBD1 is untestable without DNA. Germline values: CDR1 DFQATT, CDR2 SNEGSKA (reference sequence). The CDR3 extends over 14 amino acids. Here the CDR3 reads CSSCGAASTDTQYF.

The V call is TRBV2, the J call TRBJ2-1. The CDR3 has 11 residues. Germline CDR1 is SNHLY and CDR2 is FYNNEI. CDR3 residues: CASSNSGEQFF.

V usage is TRBV27 and J usage is TRBJ1-5. CDR3 length equals 14 residues. Germline V lookup: CDR1 MNHEY, CDR2 SMNVEV (reference sequence). This chain's CDR3 is CASSTSSSNQPQHF.

The V call is TRBV6-5, the J call TRBJ2-7; TCRdb gives TRBD2 as the D gene, but with no DNA this cannot be confirmed. Germline V gene data show CDR1 as MNHEY and CDR2 as SVGAGI. CDR3 length: 15 amino acids. CDR3 region: CASSYSTSPRYEQYF.

The chain joins TRBV5-1 to TRBJ2-1; the D gene TCRdb calls, TRBD1, cannot be checked with no DNA. CDR1 and CDR2 (germline): SGHRS, YFSETQ. The CDR3 contains 15 residues. The CDR3 spells CASSLAGTAYNEQFF.

The chain recombines TRBV12-3 or TRBV12-4 with TRBJ1-1. The CDR3 covers 19 residues. The chain's CDR3 is CASSLFLGGRTHLNTEAFF.

The chain is built from TRBV6-1 and TRBJ2-5. This CDR3 spans 15 amino acids. Germline CDR1 is MNHNS and CDR2 is SASEGT. The CDR3 loop is CASSRLILDQETQYF.

The V call is TRBV5-6, the J call TRBJ2-7. The CDR3 covers 15 residues. Per germline, CDR1 SGHDT and CDR2 YYEEEE. CDR3 region: CASSFRSTRAYEQYF. Together with reference TRBV5-6 and TRBJ2-7, the CDR3 gives the full variable domain: DAGVTQSPTHLIKTRGQQVTLRCSPKSGHDTVSWYQQALGQGPQFIFQYYEEEERQRGNFPDRFSGHQFPNYSSELNVNALLLGDSALYLCASSFRSTRAYEQYFGPGTRLTVT.

The CDR3 here is CASSLGTEAFF. This chain joins TRBV12-3 or TRBV12-4 and TRBJ1-1. The CDR3 runs to 11 residues.

The V call is TRBV9, the J call TRBJ2-3. Germline V CDR1 and CDR2: SGDLS, YYNGEE. CDR3 length equals 12 residues. This chain's CDR3 is CASSGRTDTQYF.

The chain couples TRBV5-1 to TRBJ1-3. Germline CDR1 and CDR2: SGHRS and YFSETQ. CDR3 length: 18 amino acids. CDR3: CASSLGSQTLDSGNTIYF. Full variable domain (rest looked up from reference TRBV5-1 and TRBJ1-3): KAGVTQTPRYLIKTRGQQVTLSCSPISGHRSVSWYQQTPGQGLQFLFEYFSETQRNKGNFPGRFSGRQFSNSRSEMNVSTLELGDSALYLCASSLGSQTLDSGNTIYFGEGSWLTVV.

V gene TRBV2 combines with J gene TRBJ2-7; the D call from TCRdb, TRBD1, cannot be confirmed without DNA. This CDR3 has 11 amino acids. Germline CDR1 and CDR2: SNHLY and FYNNEI. The CDR3 protein is CASVRGYEQYF.

The rearrangement joins TRBV18 to TRBJ1-1; with no DNA, the TCRdb D assignment of TRBD1 cannot be verified. Germline values: CDR1 KGHSH, CDR2 LQKENI. This CDR3 is 17 amino acids long. CDR3 amino acids: CASSPPSGTAMNTEAFF.

This chain joins TRBV9 and TRBJ2-1; checking the TCRdb D call of TRBD2 is not possible without DNA. Germline CDR1 is SGDLS and CDR2 is YYNGEE. CDR3 length: 15 residues. Here the CDR3 reads CASEPAAVGGNEQFF.

The chain employs TRBV7-2 and TRBJ2-7; TCRdb names TRBD1, which stays unverified in the absence of DNA. The CDR3 consists of 16 residues. CDR1 is SGHTA and CDR2 is FQGNSA in the germline V gene. The CDR3 sequence is CAGSWETGFPTYEQYF.